These 10 T cell receptor beta chains originate from one sample sequenced in a study. TCRdb re-called the 5' RACE reads through MiXCR, storing one row per CDR3 protein. The sample includes about 46,000 distinct CDR3 sequences, around 26% of them seen just once. The sample taken for sequencing was naive CD4+ T cells sorted from blood. Subset specified: naive CD4+ T cells, CD4+CD45RA+CD25-. These receptors were collected from a female donor with breast cancer.

The sample holds many counts of this clonotype. The gene calls are TRBV12-3 or TRBV12-4 and TRBJ2-1; 13 bases line up with TRBD2. The J segment lost 5 bases and the V segment lost 6 bases, leaving 4 bases of the junction unmatched. This CDR3 spans 15 amino acids. The CDR3 nucleotides are TGTGCCAGCAGGATCGGGACTAGCGGGGACAATGAGCAGTTCTTC. Amino acids: CASRIGTSGDNEQFF.

Comments on this clonotype: One end of the junction fails to match germline, which may point to a read error. The chain couples TRBV5-1 to TRBJ2-1, with D perhaps matching TRBD2 (5 bases). Germline V lookup: CDR1 SGHRS, CDR2 YFSETQ. This CDR3 spans 14 amino acids. The CDR3 reads CTSSLGHTRAEQFF. CDR3 coding DNA: TGCACCAGCAGCTTGGGCCATACTAGGGCTGAGCAGTTCTTC.

In this sample, this clonotype turned up a few times. The chain couples TRBV7-2 to TRBJ1-1, with 7 bases identical to TRBD1. The CDR3 consists of 16 residues. V was pared by 4 bases and J by 1 base, with 9 bases of the junction left unmatched. The V gene's germline CDR1 is SGHTA and CDR2 FQGNSA. CDR3 sequence: CASSSRSGTENTEAFF. CDR3 in DNA: TGTGCCAGCAGCTCCAGAAGCGGGACAGAGAACACTGAAGCTTTCTTT.

The chain employs TRBV5-1 and TRBJ2-7; 8 nucleotides line up with TRBD1. Trimming at V came to 1 base and at J to 5 bases, leaving 5 bases not matched to a gene. The CDR3 totals 14 residues. The V gene's germline CDR1 is SGHRS and CDR2 YFSETQ. The DNA for the CDR3 is TGCGCCAGCAGCTTGACAGGGGGACCAGACGAGCAGTACTTC. Translation gives CASSLTGGPDEQYF.

The genes are TRBV12-3 or TRBV12-4 and TRBJ2-4; 7 bases map to TRBD2. Trimming removed 5 bases from V and 6 bases from J; junction bases left unmatched: 10. This CDR3 is built from 15 residues. CDR3 DNA sequence: TGTGCCAGCAGTCCCTCTGGTGCGGGGGTAAACATTCAGTACTTC. Protein sequence: CASSPSGAGVNIQYF.

At least ten counts were recorded for this clonotype. The chain recombines TRBV7-9 with TRBJ1-1, with D tentatively TRBD1 (5 bases). From germline, CDR1 is SEHNR and CDR2 FQNEAQ (reference sequence). With 3 bases removed from V and 1 base from J, the gap between germline ends came to 6 bases. This CDR3 spans 13 amino acids. CDR3 sequence reads: CASSFGGNTEAFF. CDR3 bases: TGTGCCAGCAGCTTCGGGGGGAACACTGAAGCTTTCTTT.

In its sample, this clonotype was seen a few times. The chain recombines TRBV7-2 with TRBJ2-5; D remains unclear. This CDR3 has 11 amino acids. The V gene's germline CDR1 is SGHTA and CDR2 FQGNSA. V was trimmed by 3 bases and J by 5 bases, leaving 4 bases between them. The DNA for the CDR3 is TGTGCCAGCAGCTTTGCGGAGACCCAGTACTTC. Translated: CASSFAETQYF.

The rearrangement joins TRBV6-1 to TRBJ2-1, with TRBD2 matching 9 bases. Germline CDR1 MNHNS, CDR2 SASEGT. The CDR3 sequence is 15 residues long. Unmatched junction bases numbered 18, after V lost 11 bases and J lost 10 bases. In nucleotides, the CDR3 is TGTGCCGGCACGACGCTGAGCGGGACTAGCAACGAGCAGTTCTTC. It specifies CAGTTLSGTSNEQFF.

This clonotype has just a few counts. V usage is TRBV10-3 and J usage is TRBJ1-3; possibly TRBD1 for D (6 bases). The CDR3 extends over 13 amino acids. Germline assignment: CDR1 ENHRY and CDR2 SYGVKD. Trimming took off 11 bases at V and 4 bases at J, with 15 bases between the two ends. The CDR3, as DNA: TGTGCCGCAATTGTACAGGGAGGAAACACCATATATTTT. Translation: CAAIVQGGNTIYF.

The J gene is TRBJ2-3, the V gene TRBV5-1; a weak D match, TRBD1 (5 bases). Germline-derived CDR1 and CDR2 are SGHRS and YFSETQ. The length of the CDR3 is 16 residues. V lost 1 base and J 0 bases, leaving 12 bases between the germline ends. For the CDR3, the DNA is TGCGCCAGCAGCTTGAGGGGATTCCCTAGCACAGATACGCAGTATTTT. It yields the protein CASSLRGFPSTDTQYF.